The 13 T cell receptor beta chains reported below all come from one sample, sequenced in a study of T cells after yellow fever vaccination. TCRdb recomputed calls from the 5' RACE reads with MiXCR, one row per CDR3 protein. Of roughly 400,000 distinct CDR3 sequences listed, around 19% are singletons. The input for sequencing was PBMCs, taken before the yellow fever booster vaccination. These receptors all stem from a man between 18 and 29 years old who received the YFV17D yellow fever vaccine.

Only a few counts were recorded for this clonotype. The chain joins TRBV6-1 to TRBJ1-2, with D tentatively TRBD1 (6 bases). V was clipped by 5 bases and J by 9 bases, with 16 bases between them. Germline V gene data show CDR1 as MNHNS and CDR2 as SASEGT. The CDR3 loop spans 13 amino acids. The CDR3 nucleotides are TGTGCCAGCAGTCCAGGGGACGTAGTGAGCTACACCTTC. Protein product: CASSPGDVVSYTF.

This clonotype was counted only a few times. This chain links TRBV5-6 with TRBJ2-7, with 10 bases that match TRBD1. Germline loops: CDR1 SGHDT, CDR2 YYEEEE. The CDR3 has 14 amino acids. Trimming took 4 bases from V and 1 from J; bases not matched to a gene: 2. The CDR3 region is CASSRGQGSYEQYV. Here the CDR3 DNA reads TGTGCCAGCAGCCGGGGACAGGGGTCCTACGAGCAGTACGTC.

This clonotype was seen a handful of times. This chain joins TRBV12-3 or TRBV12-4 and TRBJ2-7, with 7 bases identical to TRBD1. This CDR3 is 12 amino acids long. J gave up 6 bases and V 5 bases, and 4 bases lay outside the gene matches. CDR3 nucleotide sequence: TGTGCCAGCAGTACAGGGGCGGGCGAGCAGTACGTC. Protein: CASSTGAGEQYV.

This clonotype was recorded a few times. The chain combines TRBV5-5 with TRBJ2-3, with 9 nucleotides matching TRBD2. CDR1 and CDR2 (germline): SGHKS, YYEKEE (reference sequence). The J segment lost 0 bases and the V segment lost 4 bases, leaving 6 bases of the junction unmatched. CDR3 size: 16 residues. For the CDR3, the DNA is TGTGCCAGCAGCATAGTAGCGGGGGTTAGCACAGATACGCAGTATTTT. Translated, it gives CASSIVAGVSTDTQYF.

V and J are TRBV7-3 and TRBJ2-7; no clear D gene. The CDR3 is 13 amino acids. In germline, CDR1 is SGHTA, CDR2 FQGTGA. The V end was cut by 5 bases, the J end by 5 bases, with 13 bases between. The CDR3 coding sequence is TGTGCCAGCAGCGTAAGGAGAGGAGACGAGCAGTACTTC. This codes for CASSVRRGDEQYF.

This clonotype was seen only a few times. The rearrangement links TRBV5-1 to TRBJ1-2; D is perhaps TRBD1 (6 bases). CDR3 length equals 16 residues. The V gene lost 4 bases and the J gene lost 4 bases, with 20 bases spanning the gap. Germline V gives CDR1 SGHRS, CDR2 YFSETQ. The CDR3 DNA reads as TGCGCCAGCAGCCCAGGACAGAAAGTTACTATCTATGGCTACACCTTC. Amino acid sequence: CASSPGQKVTIYGYTF. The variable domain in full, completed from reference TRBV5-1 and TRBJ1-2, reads KAGVTQTPRYLIKTRGQQVTLSCSPISGHRSVSWYQQTPGQGLQFLFEYFSETQRNKGNFPGRFSGRQFSNSRSEMNVSTLELGDSALYLCASSPGQKVTIYGYTFGSGTRLTVV.

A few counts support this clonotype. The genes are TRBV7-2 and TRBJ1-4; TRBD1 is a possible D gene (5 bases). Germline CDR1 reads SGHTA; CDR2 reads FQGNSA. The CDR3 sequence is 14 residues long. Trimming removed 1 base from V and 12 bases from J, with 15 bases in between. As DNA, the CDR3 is TGTGCCAGCAGCTTAGAGCTCGGGGCTACGGAACTGTTTTTT. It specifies CASSLELGATELFF.

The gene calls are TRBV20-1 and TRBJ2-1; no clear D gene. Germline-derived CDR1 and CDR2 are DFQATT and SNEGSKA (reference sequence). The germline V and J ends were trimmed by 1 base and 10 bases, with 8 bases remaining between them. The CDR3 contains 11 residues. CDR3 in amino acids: CSARVVGEQFF. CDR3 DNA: TGCAGTGCTAGAGTGGTCGGGGAGCAGTTCTTC.

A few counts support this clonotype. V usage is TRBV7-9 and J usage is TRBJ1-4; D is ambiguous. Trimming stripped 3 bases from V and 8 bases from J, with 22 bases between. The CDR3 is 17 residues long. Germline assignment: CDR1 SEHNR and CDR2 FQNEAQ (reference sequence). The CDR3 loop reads CASSFPIELQNREKLFF. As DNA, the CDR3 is TGTGCCAGCAGCTTCCCCATTGAATTACAAAATAGGGAAAAACTGTTTTTT.

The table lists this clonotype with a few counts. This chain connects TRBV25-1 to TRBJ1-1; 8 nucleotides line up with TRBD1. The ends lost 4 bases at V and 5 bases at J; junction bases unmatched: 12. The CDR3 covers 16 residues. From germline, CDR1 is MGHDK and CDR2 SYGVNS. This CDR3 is CASSADRVGGLTEAFF. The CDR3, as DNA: TGTGCCAGCAGTGCGGACAGGGTGGGCGGTTTAACTGAAGCTTTCTTT. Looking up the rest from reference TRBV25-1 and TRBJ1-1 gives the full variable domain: EADIYQTPRYLVIGTGKKITLECSQTMGHDKMYWYQQDPGMELHLIHYSYGVNSTEKGDLSSESTVSRIRTEHFPLTLESARPSHTSQYLCASSADRVGGLTEAFFGQGTRLTVV.

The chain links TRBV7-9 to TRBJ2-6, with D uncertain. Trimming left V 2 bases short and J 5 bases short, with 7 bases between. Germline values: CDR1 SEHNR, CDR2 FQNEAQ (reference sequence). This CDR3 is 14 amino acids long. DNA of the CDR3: TGTGCCAGCAGCTTAATCGGTCGGGCCAACGTCCTGACTTTC. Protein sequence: CASSLIGRANVLTF.

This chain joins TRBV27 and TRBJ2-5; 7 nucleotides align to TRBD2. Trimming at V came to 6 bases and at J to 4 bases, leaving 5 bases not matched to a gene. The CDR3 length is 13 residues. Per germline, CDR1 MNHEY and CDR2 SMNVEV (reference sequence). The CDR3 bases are TGTGCCAGCAGCAGGGAGGGAGGAGAGACCCAGTACTTC. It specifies CASSREGGETQYF.

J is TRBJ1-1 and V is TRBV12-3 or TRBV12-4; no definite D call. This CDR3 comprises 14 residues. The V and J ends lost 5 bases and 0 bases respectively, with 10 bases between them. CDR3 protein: CASSDIPLNTEAFF. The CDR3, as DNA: TGTGCCAGCAGTGACATACCGCTGAACACTGAAGCTTTCTTT.